These 5 T cell receptor beta chains share one sample of origin, sequenced in a study of blood T cell repertoires in COVID-19. Profiled with immunoSEQ multiplex PCR; TCRdb holds only in-frame clones, not every one. This sample has 250,000 to 300,000 clones, with approximately 91% found just once. Source material: PBMCs or T cells enriched from blood (not recorded which). Receptors were obtained from a human donor in a cohort exposed to, infected with or recovered from COVID-19 (not recorded which). The donor label of this sample is uncertain.

This chain uses TRBV2 with TRBJ2-1, with 7 bases that match TRBD1. The V gene end was trimmed by 8 bases and the J gene end by 1 base; junction bases not matched to a gene: 5. The CDR3 sequence is 14 residues long. Germline CDR1 reads SNHLY; CDR2 reads FYNNEI. The CDR3 loop is CASLRGQSYNEQFF. CDR3 in DNA: TGTGCCAGCTTGAGGGGGCAATCCTACAATGAGCAGTTCTTC.

The V and J genes are TRBV4-1 and TRBJ1-2; TRBD1 matches at 7 bases. The CDR3 consists of 16 residues. V dropped 5 bases and J dropped 7; count of bases not matched to a gene: 16. CDR1 and CDR2 from the germline V gene are MGHRA and YSYEKL. The CDR3 DNA is TGCGCCAGCAGCACAAGTGGGCAGGGGGTACTTGGTGGCTACACCTTC. It specifies CASSTSGQGVLGGYTF.

This clone was seen a single time. V is TRBV30 and J is TRBJ2-3; maybe TRBD1 (6 bases). Germline V gene lookup returns CDR1 GTSNPN and CDR2 SVGIG (reference sequence). The CDR3 loop spans 14 amino acids. Trimming took off 8 bases at V and 1 base at J, with 16 bases between the two ends. The CDR3: CAGAQGRGTDTQYF. The DNA for the CDR3 is TGTGCCGGGGCGCAGGGGCGCGGCACAGATACGCAGTATTTT.

Turning to this clone: One junction end does not reproduce the germline sequence, and a read error may be involved. The chain links TRBV3-1 (or the pseudogene TRBV3-2) to TRBJ2-7; TRBD1 matches at 8 bases. Per the germline V gene, CDR1 is LGHDT and CDR2 is YNNKEL (reference sequence). CDR3 size: 14 residues. The CDR3 DNA is TGTGCCAGCAGCCAAGAAGCAGGGCGGACAGGGATCCACTTC. The encoded protein is CASSQEAGRTGIHF.

On this clone: This sample includes further DNA sequences coding for the same CDR3. V is TRBV2 and J is TRBJ1-1; 11 bases map to TRBD1. V gave up 6 bases and J gave up 5 bases; unmatched junction bases: 2. The length of the CDR3 is 13 residues. Germline V gene sequence: CDR1 SNHLY, CDR2 FYNNEI. This chain's CDR3 is CASRGTGGTEAFF. In DNA, the CDR3 is TGTGCCAGCAGGGGGACAGGGGGGACTGAAGCTTTCTTT.